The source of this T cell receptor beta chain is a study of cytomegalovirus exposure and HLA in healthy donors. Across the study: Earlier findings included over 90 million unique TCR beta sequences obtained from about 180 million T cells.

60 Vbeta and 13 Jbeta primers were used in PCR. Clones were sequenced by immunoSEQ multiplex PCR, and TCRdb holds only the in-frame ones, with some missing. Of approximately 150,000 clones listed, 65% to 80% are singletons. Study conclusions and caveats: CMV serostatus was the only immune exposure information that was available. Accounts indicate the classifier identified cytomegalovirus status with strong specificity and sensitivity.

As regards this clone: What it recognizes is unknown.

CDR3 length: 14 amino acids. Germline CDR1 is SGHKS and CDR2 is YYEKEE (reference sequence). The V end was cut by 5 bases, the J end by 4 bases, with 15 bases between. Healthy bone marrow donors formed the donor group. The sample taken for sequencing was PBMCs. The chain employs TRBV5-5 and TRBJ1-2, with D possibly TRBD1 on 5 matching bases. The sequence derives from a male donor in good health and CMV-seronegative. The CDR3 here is CASSSDTGGYGYTF. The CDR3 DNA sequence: TGTGCCAGCAGTTCTGACACGGGGGGCTATGGCTACACCTTC.